This T cell receptor (beta chain) was sequenced for a study of control samples from healthy donors and cancer patients. The V gene's germline CDR1 is SGHTS and CDR2 YDEGEE. The CDR3 contains 15 residues. Trimming cost V 2 bases and J 0 bases; bases outside gene matches: 3. Sequenced by immunoSEQ multiplex PCR; TCRdb stores in-frame clones only, minus some. Among 130,000 to 150,000 clones listed, roughly 93% were seen once. The rearrangement uses TRBV5-8 and TRBJ2-3, with 7 bases identical to TRBD2. The sample comprised blood. This TCR was sampled from a man aged 18 to 30 in good health. CDR3 DNA sequence: TGTGCCAGCAGCTTCGGACTAGTCAGCACAGATACGCAGTATTTT. It encodes CASSFGLVSTDTQYF.